This is a list of T cell receptor beta chains from one sample in a study of tumor-infiltrating lymphocytes in primary liver carcinoma. TCRdb called the multiplex PCR reads again in MiXCR, with one record for every CDR3 protein. The sample consists of about 120,000 distinct CDR3 sequences, around two thirds of them appearing once. Sequencing input: liver tumor tissue from sampling region 1. These receptors were taken from a woman aged 55-69 years with primary liver carcinoma and hepatitis B virus infection. Both conserved end residues are part of each CDR3. A D gene is named only where the DNA matches it firmly. Part of the rows lack a size; the others show once, few, many or a class for expanded clones.

v_call: TRBV7-9
clone_size: .
j_call: TRBJ2-4
d_call: .
cdr3_nt: TGTGCCAGCAGTTTCTCAGAAAACATTCAGTACTTC
cdr3_aa: CASSFSENIQYF

v_call: TRBV6-6
clone_size: .
j_call: TRBJ1-4
d_call: TRBD1
cdr3_nt: TGTGCCAGCAGGGAGGGGACAGGGGGCCCCATGGAGGAAAAACTGTTTTTT
cdr3_aa: CASREGTGGPMEEKLFF

v_call: TRBV28
clone_size: many
j_call: TRBJ1-1
d_call: .
cdr3_nt: TGTGCCAGCTCACGAAATCAGGGGATTGGCACTGAAGCTTTCTTT
cdr3_aa: CASSRNQGIGTEAFF

v_call: TRBV10-2
clone_size: many
j_call: TRBJ1-5
d_call: .
cdr3_nt: TGCGCCAGCAGTGAGTCCTCGTCGGTTCAGCCCCAGCATTTT
cdr3_aa: CASSESSSVQPQHF

v_call: TRBV29-1
clone_size: many
j_call: TRBJ2-2
d_call: TRBD1
cdr3_nt: TGCAGCGTTGACAGGGGGCTTAACACCGGGGAGCTGTTTTTT
cdr3_aa: CSVDRGLNTGELFF

v_call: TRBV4-2
clone_size: .
j_call: TRBJ2-3
d_call: TRBD2
cdr3_nt: TGTGCCAGCAACCAAGTAGGAGGGCTAGCGGGAGCCCTCGGGGATACGCAGTATTTT
cdr3_aa: CASNQVGGLAGALGDTQYF

v_call: TRBV12-3/TRBV12-4
clone_size: many
j_call: TRBJ1-2
d_call: .
cdr3_nt: TGTGCCAGCAGCACTGGGGGCGGGTATGGCTACACCTTC
cdr3_aa: CASSTGGGYGYTF

v_call: TRBV11-2
clone_size: .
j_call: TRBJ2-7
d_call: .
cdr3_nt: TGTGCCAGCAGCCGTGCCGGACTAACGGCTTACGAGCAGTACTTC
cdr3_aa: CASSRAGLTAYEQYF

v_call: TRBV4-1
clone_size: many
j_call: TRBJ1-4
d_call: TRBD1
cdr3_nt: TGCGCCAGCAGCCAAGATCGTTACAGGGGTAATGAAAAACTGTTTTTT
cdr3_aa: CASSQDRYRGNEKLFF

v_call: TRBV6-5
clone_size: .
j_call: TRBJ1-2
d_call: .
cdr3_nt: TGTGCCAACAGTTACCAGGGTGGGAACTGTGGCTACACCTTC
cdr3_aa: CANSYQGGNCGYTF

v_call: TRBV11-1
clone_size: .
j_call: TRBJ2-7
d_call: TRBD2
cdr3_nt: TGTGCCAACAGCGCTAGCGGGATGGCCTACGAGCAGTACTTC
cdr3_aa: CANSASGMAYEQYF

v_call: TRBV29-1
clone_size: .
j_call: TRBJ1-3
d_call: .
cdr3_nt: TGCAGCGTTCAAACTACTCAGGGCCCTGGGAACACCCTATATTTT
cdr3_aa: CSVQTTQGPGNTLYF

v_call: TRBV29-1
clone_size: medium-sized
j_call: TRBJ2-3
d_call: .
cdr3_nt: TGCAGCGTTGACGAACTAGCAGCAGATACGCAGTATTTT
cdr3_aa: CSVDELAADTQYF

v_call: TRBV6-5
clone_size: .
j_call: TRBJ2-3
d_call: .
cdr3_nt: TGTGCCAGCAGCCGGCGACAGTCCAATCAGCCCCAGTATTTT
cdr3_aa: CASSRRQSNQPQYF

v_call: TRBV11-1
clone_size: .
j_call: TRBJ1-2
d_call: .
cdr3_nt: TGTGCCAGCAGCCGCGGAATAGACAGGCCCTGGAATGGCTACACCTTC
cdr3_aa: CASSRGIDRPWNGYTF

v_call: TRBV11-2
clone_size: .
j_call: TRBJ1-5
d_call: .
cdr3_nt: TGTGCCATCAGCCCAACAGGGCATCAGCCCCAGCATTTT
cdr3_aa: CAISPTGHQPQHF

v_call: TRBV11-3
clone_size: once
j_call: TRBJ2-2
d_call: .
cdr3_nt: TGTGTCAGCATCTTAGGAACTAGAAGAACCGGGGAGTTGTTTTTT
cdr3_aa: CVSILGTRRTGELFF

v_call: TRBV5-5
clone_size: .
j_call: TRBJ2-1
d_call: .
cdr3_nt: TGTGCCAGCAGCCCCTTAGCGGCCTCCTACAGTGAGCAGTTCTTC
cdr3_aa: CASSPLAASYSEQFF

v_call: TRBV11-2
clone_size: .
j_call: TRBJ2-2
d_call: .
cdr3_nt: TGTGCCAGCATCTCTCGTGGGGGGAACACCGGGAAGCTGTTTTTT
cdr3_aa: CASISRGGNTGKLFF

v_call: TRBV4-2
clone_size: .
j_call: TRBJ1-1
d_call: .
cdr3_nt: TGTGCCGGCAGCCCATTGGAAGGTCGGGGGGGCTCTGAAGCTTTCTTT
cdr3_aa: CAGSPLEGRGGSEAFF

v_call: TRBV6-5
clone_size: .
j_call: TRBJ1-2
d_call: TRBD1
cdr3_nt: TGTGTCAGCAGTTATGCGAGGGGGCTTGGCTACACCTTC
cdr3_aa: CVSSYARGLGYTF

v_call: TRBV7-9
clone_size: few
j_call: TRBJ2-2
d_call: .
cdr3_nt: TGTGCCAGCAGCCCCGCCCGGGTATCCGGGGAGCTGTTTTTT
cdr3_aa: CASSPARVSGELFF

v_call: TRBV28
clone_size: .
j_call: TRBJ1-1
d_call: TRBD1
cdr3_nt: TGTGCCAGCAGCACAGGGGGGTTGAACACTGAAGCTTTCTTT
cdr3_aa: CASSTGGLNTEAFF

v_call: TRBV4-2
clone_size: many
j_call: TRBJ2-2
d_call: .
cdr3_nt: TGTGCCAGCAGCGCCTTTCGGACAGACACCGGGGAGCTGTTTTTT
cdr3_aa: CASSAFRTDTGELFF

v_call: TRBV6-5
clone_size: .
j_call: TRBJ2-1
d_call: TRBD1
cdr3_nt: TGTGCCAACAGGGGACAGGGGGACTACAATGAGCAGTTCTTC
cdr3_aa: CANRGQGDYNEQFF

v_call: TRBV6-1
clone_size: many
j_call: TRBJ1-5
d_call: TRBD1
cdr3_nt: TGTGCCGGGGGACAGCATAGCAATCAGCCCCAGCATTTT
cdr3_aa: CAGGQHSNQPQHF

v_call: TRBV7-9
clone_size: many
j_call: TRBJ1-4
d_call: .
cdr3_nt: TGTGCCAGCAAATTCGGCCCTAATGAAAAACTGTTTTTT
cdr3_aa: CASKFGPNEKLFF

v_call: TRBV10-2
clone_size: few
j_call: TRBJ2-2
d_call: .
cdr3_nt: TGCGCCAGCAGTGAGTCGACTAGACAAATAACGAACACCGGGGAGCTGTTTTTT
cdr3_aa: CASSESTRQITNTGELFF

v_call: TRBV11-2
clone_size: .
j_call: TRBJ1-5
d_call: .
cdr3_nt: TGTGCCAGAAGGACGATTAGCAATGAGCCCCAGCATTTT
cdr3_aa: CARRTISNEPQHF

v_call: TRBV11-2
clone_size: .
j_call: TRBJ2-1
d_call: .
cdr3_nt: TGCGCCAGCAGCCCCCGACTAGTGGGAACATACAATGAGCAGTTCTTC
cdr3_aa: CASSPRLVGTYNEQFF

v_call: TRBV30
clone_size: .
j_call: TRBJ2-3
d_call: TRBD1
cdr3_nt: TGTGCCTGGAGTCTGACAGGGAGCACGCAGTATTTT
cdr3_aa: CAWSLTGSTQYF